This T cell receptor (beta chain) was sequenced in a study of T cell responses to AZD1222 COVID-19 vaccine. Concerning this clone: Its antigen is not known.

The CDR3 is 17 amino acids. The germline gives CDR1 LNHDA, CDR2 SQIVND (reference sequence). TCRdb keeps only in-frame clones here, not all; method: immunoSEQ multiplex PCR. The sample shows around 130,000 clones, just under 95% of them seen only once. Study findings and constraints: Spike-specific TCR depth and breadth grew after two AZD1222 doses. Researchers report vaccine-associated CD4 TCRs spanning spike, with dominance at 160-218 and 743-854. Close to half of all spike-specific TCRs reportedly target regions of the variants that are unmutated.

The chain carries TRBV19 and TRBJ1-1; 7 bases agree with TRBD1. This sample comprised peripheral blood, obtained on day 0 of AZD1222 vaccination. The origin of this receptor is an adult in good health. CDR3 amino acids: CAQGRGQGGCMNTEAFF. CDR3 nucleotides: TGTGCTCAAGGGAGGGGGCAGGGAGGGTGCATGAACACTGAAGCTTTCTTT.